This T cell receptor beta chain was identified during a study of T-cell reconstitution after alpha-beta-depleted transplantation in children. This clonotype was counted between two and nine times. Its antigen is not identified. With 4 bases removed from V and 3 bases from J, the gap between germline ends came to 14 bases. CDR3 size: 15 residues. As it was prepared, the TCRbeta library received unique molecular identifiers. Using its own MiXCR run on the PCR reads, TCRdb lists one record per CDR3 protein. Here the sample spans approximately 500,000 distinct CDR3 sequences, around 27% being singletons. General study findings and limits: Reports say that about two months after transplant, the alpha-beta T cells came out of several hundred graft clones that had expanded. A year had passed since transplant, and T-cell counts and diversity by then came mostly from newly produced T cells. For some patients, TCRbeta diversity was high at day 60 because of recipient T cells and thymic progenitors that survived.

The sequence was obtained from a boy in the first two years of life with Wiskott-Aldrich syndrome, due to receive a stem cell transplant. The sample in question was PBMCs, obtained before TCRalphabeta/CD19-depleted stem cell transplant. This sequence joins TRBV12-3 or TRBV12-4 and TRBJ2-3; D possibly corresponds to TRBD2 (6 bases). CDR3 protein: CASSSGLGVTDTQYF. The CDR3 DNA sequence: TGTGCCAGCAGTTCGGGACTTGGGGTTACAGATACGCAGTATTTT.